These 19 T cell receptor beta chains came from one sample sequenced in a study of T cell changes during pregnancy in multiple sclerosis. The table came from immunoSEQ multiplex PCR; TCRdb's copy has only in-frame clones and leaves some out. The sample contains 35,000 to 40,000 clones, roughly 90% of which appear only once. This specimen consisted of CD8+ T cells from peripheral blood mononuclear cells, obtained in the third trimester of pregnancy. These TCRs come from a female donor with multiple sclerosis, enrolled in a pregnancy study.

This rearrangement joins TRBV4-1 to TRBJ2-7; possibly TRBD1 for D (6 bases). Trimming removed 0 bases from V and 2 bases from J, with 11 bases in between. This CDR3 is 15 amino acids long. The germline gives CDR1 MGHRA, CDR2 YSYEKL. CDR3 sequence reads: CASSQDVDSAYEQYF. CDR3 nucleotide sequence: TGCGCCAGCAGCCAAGATGTGGACAGCGCCTACGAGCAGTACTTC.

V gene TRBV9 combines with J gene TRBJ2-5, with TRBD2 matching 12 bases. The CDR3 has 18 residues. Germline-derived CDR1 and CDR2 are SGDLS and YYNGEE. V was pared by 3 bases and J by 2 bases, with 11 bases of the junction left unmatched. CDR3 region: CASSEGLAGPIDQETQYF. The CDR3, as DNA: TGTGCCAGCAGCGAGGGACTAGCGGGTCCTATAGATCAAGAGACCCAGTACTTC.

The CDR3 spells CASSLSRSYNEQFF. The CDR3 DNA sequence: TGTGCCAGCAGCTTGAGTCGGTCCTACAATGAGCAGTTCTTC. V gene TRBV5-4 combines with J gene TRBJ2-1; D is undetermined. Trimming took off 1 base at V and 1 base at J, with 6 bases between the two ends. There are 14 residues in the CDR3. The germline V gene has CDR1 SGHNT and CDR2 YYREEE (reference sequence).

The chain recombines TRBV15 with TRBJ2-5; 10 bases line up with TRBD2. The germline gives CDR1 LNHNV, CDR2 YYDKDF (reference sequence). The CDR3 consists of 16 residues. After removal of 5 bases from V and 1 base from J, the junction contained 7 bases not matched to a gene. The CDR3 nucleotides are TGTGCCACCAGCCTTGCCTTAGCGGGAGGCCAAGAGACCCAGTACTTC. Translation gives CATSLALAGGQETQYF.

V gene TRBV29-1 combines with J gene TRBJ2-1; 8 nucleotides agree with TRBD2. In germline, CDR1 is SQVTM, CDR2 ANQGSEA. V gave up 6 bases and J gave up 0 bases; unmatched junction bases: 4. This CDR3 spans 14 amino acids. CDR3 bases: TGCAGCGTAGCGGGGGTGAGCTCCTACAATGAGCAGTTCTTC. This gives the protein CSVAGVSSYNEQFF.

The chain combines TRBV27 with TRBJ2-3; D perhaps matches TRBD1 (6 bases). Germline values: CDR1 MNHEY, CDR2 SMNVEV (reference sequence). The CDR3 totals 14 residues. Trimming took off 6 bases at V and 6 bases at J, with 16 bases between the two ends. CDR3 nucleotide sequence: TGTGCCAGCAGGGCGCAGGGGTGGCTGGATACGCAGTATTTT. Translation gives CASRAQGWLDTQYF.

This chain links TRBV5-1 with TRBJ2-3, with TRBD2 identical over 7 bases. Germline assignment: CDR1 SGHRS and CDR2 YFSETQ. The CDR3 length is 17 residues. J was trimmed by 4 bases and V by 3 bases; bases with no gene match: 14. CDR3 DNA sequence: TGCGCCAGCAGCTACCAAATTGGGCGGGAGACCGCAGATACGCAGTATTTT. Protein: CASSYQIGRETADTQYF.

This clone appeared a single time. This chain links TRBV7-9 with TRBJ1-3, with TRBD1 matching over 7 bases. V lost 5 bases to trimming and J lost 0 bases; unmatched junction nucleotides: 10. The germline gives CDR1 SEHNR, CDR2 FQNEAQ (reference sequence). The CDR3 is 17 residues long. The CDR3 loop reads CASSPARDSNSGNTIYF. CDR3 DNA: TGTGCCAGCAGCCCGGCACGGGACAGTAACTCTGGAAACACCATATATTTT.

The chain employs TRBV4-1 and TRBJ2-2; maybe TRBD2 (5 bases). Germline V gene data show CDR1 as MGHRA and CDR2 as YSYEKL. The germline V and J ends were trimmed by 1 base and 6 bases, with 15 bases remaining between them. This CDR3 region has 16 residues. For the CDR3, the DNA is TGCGCCAGCAGCCAAGTCGAGGGAGTAAGTGCCGGGGAGCTGTTTTTT. It codes for CASSQVEGVSAGELFF.

This clone occurred a few times. The rearrangement joins TRBV7-3 to TRBJ2-1; 9 bases are shared with TRBD1. The V and J ends lost 6 bases and 9 bases, in that order; junction bases with no gene match: 9. The germline CDR1 and CDR2 sequences are SGHTA and FQGTGA. The CDR3 consists of 14 residues. The CDR3 DNA is TGTGCCAGCAGGAGTGAACAGGGGGCGCTTGAGCAGTTCTTC. It codes for CASRSEQGALEQFF.

This rearrangement joins TRBV5-1 to TRBJ2-3; TRBD1 might be the D (6 bases). The CDR3 covers 19 residues. The ends were cut back, 4 bases at V and 2 bases at J, with 26 bases in the middle. Germline V CDR1 and CDR2: SGHRS, YFSETQ. DNA of the CDR3: TGCGCCAGCAGCCGAAAACCCCCCGTCCGGGACACAACCACAGATACGCAGTATTTT. Translated, it gives CASSRKPPVRDTTTDTQYF.

The CDR3 DNA sequence: TGTGCCAGCAGTTTATCGCGGGAGGCCTACAATGAGCAGTTCTTC. This sequence encodes CASSLSREAYNEQFF. The V gene is TRBV28, the J gene TRBJ2-1; TRBD2 matches 8 bases. V shed 1 base and J 2 bases; nucleotides not matched to a gene: 1. Germline values: CDR1 MDHEN, CDR2 SYDVKM. There are 15 residues in the CDR3.

This chain links TRBV27 with TRBJ1-1; D is unresolved. This CDR3 region has 14 residues. Trimming removed 4 bases from V and 1 base from J, with 10 bases in between. Germline CDR1 reads MNHEY; CDR2 reads SMNVEV (reference sequence). As DNA, the CDR3 is TGTGCCAGCAGTTACAGATTAGGGAACACTGAAGCTTTCTTT. Amino acid sequence: CASSYRLGNTEAFF.

V is TRBV4-3 and J is TRBJ2-6; TRBD1 is a possible D gene (6 bases). The CDR3 runs 16 residues. Trimming stripped 0 bases from V and 3 bases from J, with 9 bases between. Looked up from germline, CDR1 is LGHNA and CDR2 is YSLEER. The CDR3 bases are TGCGCCAGCAGCCAAGAAACAGGGCATGGGGCCAACGTCCTGACTTTC. Translating it yields CASSQETGHGANVLTF.

The J gene is TRBJ1-1, the V gene TRBV6-6; the match to TRBD1 covers 8 bases. The trim removed 6 bases at V and 2 bases at J, leaving 5 bases unmatched. This CDR3 is built from 14 residues. In germline, CDR1 is MNHNY, CDR2 SVGAGI (reference sequence). This CDR3 reads CASRQGDLNTEAFF. The DNA for the CDR3 is TGTGCCAGCAGACAGGGGGACCTCAACACTGAAGCTTTCTTT.

The chain couples TRBV5-4 to TRBJ2-1, with a weak D call TRBD1 (6 bases). Germline loops: CDR1 SGHNT, CDR2 YYREEE (reference sequence). Trimming stripped 4 bases from V and 7 bases from J, with 12 bases between. The CDR3 consists of 13 residues. The CDR3 here is CASSKSGDNEQFF. The CDR3 DNA sequence: TGTGCCAGCAGCAAATCAGGGGATAATGAGCAGTTCTTC.

The chain joins TRBV10-3 to TRBJ2-3; D possibly corresponds to TRBD2 (6 bases). This CDR3 region has 15 residues. The germline V gene has CDR1 ENHRY and CDR2 SYGVKD. The V end was cut by 2 bases, the J end by 4 bases, with 13 bases between. CDR3 in DNA: TGTGCCATCAGTGAGATCAGCGGGCCGGCAGATACGCAGTATTTT. Residues: CAISEISGPADTQYF.

This clone turned up a few times. The chain joins TRBV7-9 to TRBJ1-1, with D possibly being TRBD1 (5 bases). Germline CDR1 reads SEHNR; CDR2 reads FQNEAQ (reference sequence). V was cut by 0 bases and J by 0 bases, with 8 bases left in between. The CDR3 totals 15 residues. CDR3 region: CASSLAGQMNTEAFF. CDR3 coding DNA: TGTGCCAGCAGCTTAGCGGGGCAGATGAACACTGAAGCTTTCTTT.

The chain combines TRBV19 with TRBJ2-1; maybe TRBD2 (5 bases). There are 15 residues in the CDR3. CDR1 and CDR2 from the germline V gene are LNHDA and SQIVND (reference sequence). V shed 6 bases and J shed 0 bases, with 12 bases lying between them. Here the CDR3 reads CASREGLSSYNEQFF. Written as DNA, the CDR3 is TGTGCCAGTAGGGAAGGACTCAGCTCCTACAATGAGCAGTTCTTC.